The clone carrying this TCR beta chain is a singleton in its sample. Its matching antigen is unknown. The data are from a study of Ad26.COV2.S vaccination and SARS-CoV-2 variants. Study as a whole: Ad26.COV2.S was injected intramuscularly once or twice, 56 days apart.

Using immunoSEQ multiplex PCR, the repertoire was profiled, and TCRdb retains in-frame clones only, with some absent. The sample lists about 350,000 clones, roughly 90% seen once, with approximately 12% in the top ten. Treatment denoted: around 19 received Ad26.COV2.S at low or high dose, single or two shots; roughly five received placebo; per-sample allocation not given. Samples analyzed were those drawn on day 63 after the first vaccine or placebo injection. Study-level findings and limits: Vaccinees showed greater spike-specific TCR breadth than placebo recipients.

Between the trimmed V and J ends, which lost 5 bases and 3 bases, there was a span of 14 bases. The V gene's germline CDR1 is MDHEN and CDR2 SYDVKM. This CDR3 is built from 15 residues. The specimen was peripheral blood, collected in a trial of Ad26.COV2.S vaccine versus placebo. This rearrangement joins TRBV28 to TRBJ2-1; no clear D. The TCR comes from a person between 18 and 60 years old who received the Ad26.COV2.S COVID-19 vaccine or a placebo. The CDR3 nucleotides read TGTGCCAGCAGTGCCCTAGTGGTCCGCTACAATGAGCAGTTCTTC. Protein sequence: CASSALVVRYNEQFF.